This entry describes one T cell receptor (beta chain). The CDR3 length is 15 residues. Between the trimmed V and J ends, which lost 3 bases and 5 bases, there was a span of 17 bases. CDR1 and CDR2 from the germline V gene are SEHNR and FQNEAQ (reference sequence). Clones were read by immunoSEQ multiplex PCR, and TCRdb kept only the in-frame ones, dropping some. The sample consists of about 110,000 clones, roughly 88% of them appearing once. This sample stems from a study of blood T cell repertoires in COVID-19. The sequence was obtained from a woman of 80 years or more with active or convalescent COVID-19. The chain recombines TRBV7-9 with TRBJ2-7, with D possibly matching TRBD1 (6 bases). Material for sequencing was peripheral blood. CDR3 in amino acids: CASSFTVYRVDEQYF. In nucleotides, the CDR3 is TGTGCCAGCAGCTTTACGGTCTACAGGGTGGACGAGCAGTACTTC.